These 11 T cell receptor beta chains were sequenced from one sample in a study of shared clonotypes between healthy human individuals. Repertoires were generated with immunoSEQ multiplex PCR, while TCRdb's copy carries only in-frame clones and drops some. This sample has about 640,000 clones, with around 72% found just once. Sequencing input: memory CD4+ T cells sorted from blood. Specified subset: CD45RA-negative fraction. These receptors were collected from a woman aged 25 to 39 in good health.

The chain joins TRBV7-9 to TRBJ1-1, with D maybe TRBD1 (5 bases). The ends were cut back, 1 base at V and 4 bases at J, with 13 bases in the middle. Germline CDR1 SEHNR, CDR2 FQNEAQ (reference sequence). The length of the CDR3 is 15 residues. For the CDR3, the DNA is TGTGCCAGCAGCTTAGAGCTCTATGGGACCACTGAAGCTTTCTTT. Translating it yields CASSLELYGTTEAFF. Full variable domain (remainder filled in from reference TRBV7-9 and TRBJ1-1): DTGVSQNPRHKITKRGQNVTFRCDPISEHNRLYWYRQTLGQGPEFLTYFQNEAQLEKSRLLSDRFSAERPKGSFSTLEIQRTEQGDSAMYLCASSLELYGTTEAFFGQGTRLTVV.

The chain recombines TRBV6-1 with TRBJ2-3; 7 positions agree with TRBD2. Per germline, CDR1 MNHNS and CDR2 SASEGT. There are 13 residues in the CDR3. Trimming cost V 10 bases and J 9 bases; bases outside gene matches: 13. The CDR3 region has the DNA TGTGCCACCACTCCAACGGGGGGAACAACGCAGTATTTT. This sequence encodes CATTPTGGTTQYF.

The chain carries TRBV7-8 and TRBJ2-5, with D perhaps matching TRBD1 (5 bases). With the DNA end fitting TRBJ2-7 better, the J assignment may be wrong. The germline V gene encodes CDR1 SGHVS and CDR2 FQNEAQ. The CDR3 extends over 14 amino acids. The chain's CDR3 is CASSQPQGSYEQYF. For the CDR3, the DNA is TGTGCCAGCAGTCAGCCTCAGGGCTCCTACGAGCAGTACTTC.

The chain couples TRBV19 to TRBJ1-5, with TRBD1 as a possible D gene (5 bases). Looked up from germline, CDR1 is LNHDA and CDR2 is SQIVND (reference sequence). Trimming pared 5 bases from V and 0 bases from J, leaving 11 bases between. The CDR3 has 15 amino acids. The CDR3 DNA follows: TGTGCCAGTAGTGTAGGGGTCAATAGCAATCAGCCCCAGCATTTT. It is translated as CASSVGVNSNQPQHF.

This rearrangement joins TRBV7-7 to TRBJ2-5; D unclear. Trimming pared 5 bases from V and 4 bases from J, leaving 14 bases between. The CDR3 runs to 14 residues. CDR1 and CDR2 (germline): SSHAT, FNYEAQ (reference sequence). CDR3 nucleotides: TGTGCCAGCAGCCCACCCGGGCTTCGAGAGACCCAGTACTTC. It translates to CASSPPGLRETQYF. The full variable domain, in which reference TRBV7-7 and TRBJ2-5 provide the parts outside the CDR3, is GAGVSQSPRYKVTKRGQDVTLRCDPISSHATLYWYQQALGQGPEFLTYFNYEAQPDKSGLPSDRFSAERPEGSISTLTIQRTEQRDSAMYRCASSPPGLRETQYFGPGTRLLVL.

The V call is TRBV18, the J call TRBJ1-1, with TRBD1 matching 9 bases. Looked up from germline, CDR1 is KGHSH and CDR2 is LQKENI. V trimming: 2 bases; J trimming: 1 base; junction bases outside the gene matches: 2. This CDR3 spans 15 amino acids. The CDR3 DNA reads TGTGCCAGCTCACCAACGGGACAGGGGAACACTGAAGCTTTCTTT. Translating gives CASSPTGQGNTEAFF.

The rearrangement links TRBV2 to TRBJ1-1; D unresolved. Trimming took 0 bases from V and 6 from J, leaving 5 bases between them. This CDR3 comprises 12 residues. Germline V CDR1 and CDR2: SNHLY, FYNNEI. CDR3 in DNA: TGTGCCAGCAGTGAAGCAGCCGCTGAAGCTTTCTTT. It translates to CASSEAAAEAFF.

The V and J genes are TRBV5-1 and TRBJ2-1, with D perhaps given as TRBD1 or TRBD2 (5 bases each). Looked up from germline, CDR1 is SGHRS and CDR2 is YFSETQ. The V end lost 4 bases, the J end lost 9 bases, and 14 bases lay between the germline ends. There are 13 residues in the CDR3. As DNA, the CDR3 is TGCGCCAGCAGCACTAGACAGAGATTTGAGCAGTTCTTC. It specifies CASSTRQRFEQFF.

This clone showed up just a few times. J is TRBJ1-2 and V is TRBV18, with D possibly TRBD1 on 5 matching bases. Trimming shortened V by 2 bases and J by 8 bases, and 12 bases separated the two germline ends. The CDR3 spans 13 residues. Germline V CDR1 and CDR2: KGHSH, LQKENI. The CDR3 DNA follows: TGTGCCAGCTCACCAGAGGCAGGGACCGGCTACACCTTC. Its translation is CASSPEAGTGYTF.

This clone is a singleton in its sample. This CDR3 is also generated by other DNA sequences in the sample. V is TRBV4-1 and J is TRBJ1-3, with TRBD1 matching 12 bases. Germline V gene data show CDR1 as MGHRA and CDR2 as YSYEKL. The CDR3 totals 16 residues. With V trimmed by 3 bases and J by 2 bases, 2 bases remained unmatched. Written as DNA, the CDR3 is TGCGCCAGCAGCCAGGGACAGGGGGCGGCTGGAAACACCATATATTTT. Residues: CASSQGQGAAGNTIYF.

The genes are TRBV5-1 and TRBJ2-2; TRBD2 matches at 13 bases. The CDR3 sequence is 16 residues long. V gave up 3 bases and J gave up 7 bases; unmatched junction bases: 6. Looked up from germline, CDR1 is SGHRS and CDR2 is YFSETQ. CDR3 nucleotides: TGCGCCAGCAGCTCCAGGACTAGCGGGAGTTTCGGGGAGCTGTTTTTT. It specifies CASSSRTSGSFGELFF.